These 14 T cell receptor beta chains share one sample of origin, sequenced in a study of beta chain features in type 1 diabetes. As every portion of the isolated RNA was reverse transcribed, the sequencing read expressed TCRB transcripts. TCRdb's table, derived via immunoSEQ multiplex PCR, lists solely in-frame clones and lacks some. The table lists more than 110,000 clones, 6.9% of them singletons. Sequencing was performed on central memory CD4+ T cells from blood. The receptors stem from a woman in her thirties in good health.

This clone was detected a few times. V is TRBV7-2 and J is TRBJ2-2, with D maybe TRBD2 (6 bases). Germline-derived CDR1 and CDR2 are SGHTA and FQGNSA. CDR3 length: 16 amino acids. Trimming took 3 bases from V and 4 from J, leaving 15 bases between them. The CDR3: CASSFNMGLATGELFF. DNA of the CDR3: TGTGCCAGCAGCTTTAATATGGGACTTGCCACCGGGGAGCTGTTTTTT.

The chain is built from TRBV7-3 and TRBJ2-3, with TRBD1 matching 10 bases. The junction had 4 bases not matched to a gene; V was cut back by 2 bases and J by 2 bases. This CDR3 has 16 amino acids. CDR1 is SGHTA and CDR2 is FQGTGA in the germline V gene. The CDR3 bases are TGTGCCAGCAGCTTAGGGACAGGGGACTTCACAGATACGCAGTATTTT. Translating gives CASSLGTGDFTDTQYF.

This clone was recorded a few times. The chain has TRBV27 and TRBJ2-1; TRBD2 agrees at 14 bases. Germline trimming cut 5 bases from V and 6 bases from J; bases unmatched to any gene: 9. Germline CDR1 is MNHEY and CDR2 is SMNVEV (reference sequence). This CDR3 contains 17 residues. CDR3 loop: CASSEAPGLAGANEQFF. CDR3 nucleotide sequence: TGTGCCAGCAGTGAGGCACCGGGACTAGCGGGAGCCAATGAGCAGTTCTTC.

The genes are TRBV5-1 and TRBJ2-2; D not resolved. Germline values: CDR1 SGHRS, CDR2 YFSETQ. This CDR3 contains 15 residues. V gave up 4 bases and J gave up 5 bases, with 15 bases separating them. The CDR3 DNA follows: TGCGCCAGCAGCCCAGGCTTACTGGTTACCGGGGAGCTGTTTTTT. As protein: CASSPGLLVTGELFF.

This clone came up many times. The gene calls are TRBV30 and TRBJ2-1, with D unresolved. Between the trimmed V and J ends, which lost 3 bases and 8 bases, there was a span of 14 bases. This CDR3 spans 13 amino acids. Germline V gene sequence: CDR1 GTSNPN, CDR2 SVGIG (reference sequence). CDR3 coding DNA: TGTGCCTGGAGAGCTCCCCCTAGGTATGAGCAGTTCTTC. As protein: CAWRAPPRYEQFF.

In DNA form, the CDR3 reads TGTGCCAGCAGCGGCGGGACTCTCTACGAGCAGTACTTC. This codes for CASSGGTLYEQYF. The chain combines TRBV7-8 with TRBJ2-7, with a weak D call TRBD2 (6 bases). This CDR3 comprises 13 residues. Germline loops: CDR1 SGHVS, CDR2 FQNEAQ. The V end was cut by 5 bases, the J end by 3 bases, with 11 bases between. The full variable domain, in which reference TRBV7-8 and TRBJ2-7 provide the parts outside the CDR3, is GAGVSQSPRYKVAKRGQDVALRCDPISGHVSLFWYQQALGQGPEFLTYFQNEAQLDKSGLPSDRFFAERPEGSVSTLKIQRTQQEDSAVYLCASSGGTLYEQYFGPGTRLTVT.

This clone occurred many times. This specimen includes other DNA sequences encoding the same CDR3. J is TRBJ2-1 and V is TRBV4-3, with 9 bases aligning to TRBD2. This CDR3 is built from 17 residues. Trimming took 0 bases from V and 6 from J; bases not matched to a gene: 9. Germline lookup yields CDR1 LGHNA and CDR2 YSLEER. The DNA for the CDR3 is TGCGCCAGCAGCCAAGATGTTGGGACTAGCTGGGGCAATGAGCAGTTCTTC. This codes for CASSQDVGTSWGNEQFF.

This clone was counted ten times or more. The genes are TRBV19 and TRBJ2-1; 7 bases are a match to TRBD2. Germline values: CDR1 LNHDA, CDR2 SQIVND (reference sequence). The CDR3 extends over 14 amino acids. V was pared by 5 bases and J by 6 bases, with 7 bases of the junction left unmatched. The CDR3 region has the DNA TGTGCCAGTAGTGAGGCAGCGGGGACCAATGAGCAGTTCTTC. This sequence encodes CASSEAAGTNEQFF.

The J gene is TRBJ1-2, the V gene TRBV28; 10 nucleotides line up with TRBD1. Trimming at V came to 2 bases and at J to 4 bases, leaving 7 bases not matched to a gene. CDR1 is MDHEN, CDR2 SYDVKM, per germline. The CDR3 contains 16 residues. Here the CDR3 reads CASSLVVGQGTYGYTF. CDR3 DNA sequence: TGTGCCAGCAGTTTAGTGGTGGGACAGGGGACCTATGGCTACACCTTC.

The gene calls are TRBV30 and TRBJ1-5; 9 nucleotides agree with TRBD1. Per germline, CDR1 GTSNPN and CDR2 SVGIG (reference sequence). CDR3 length equals 16 residues. V dropped 2 bases and J dropped 6; count of bases not matched to a gene: 11. CDR3 protein: CAWSRIRDRAVQPQHF. CDR3 in DNA: TGTGCCTGGAGTCGTATCCGGGACAGGGCTGTTCAGCCCCAGCATTTT.

The rearrangement joins TRBV12-5 to TRBJ1-1; D unclear. The CDR3 has 13 residues. Germline-derived CDR1 and CDR2 are LGHNT and FRNRAP. Trimming removed 1 base from V and 8 bases from J, with 11 bases in between. The CDR3 loop is CASGLELGGEAFF. As DNA, the CDR3 is TGTGCTAGTGGTTTGGAATTAGGCGGGGAAGCTTTCTTT.

This clone turned up a few times. The chain joins TRBV11-3 to TRBJ2-1; 10 positions agree with TRBD2. Germline assignment: CDR1 SGHNT and CDR2 YENEEA. This CDR3 has 13 amino acids. The ends lost 3 bases at V and 10 bases at J; junction bases unmatched: 3. The DNA for the CDR3 is TGTGCCAGCAGCTTGCTAGCGGGAGTCGAGCAGTTCTTC. As protein: CASSLLAGVEQFF.

The V and J genes are TRBV7-2 and TRBJ2-7; 8 bases match TRBD2. Germline values: CDR1 SGHTA, CDR2 FQGNSA. Trimming took 5 bases from V and 6 from J; bases not matched to a gene: 18. This CDR3 region has 17 residues. The CDR3 DNA reads as TGTGCCAGCAGCCCTTCCCTATTCCAGCGGGAGTACGGCGAGCAGTACTTC. This sequence encodes CASSPSLFQREYGEQYF.

This clone came up a few times. The chain couples TRBV29-1 to TRBJ2-5, with TRBD2 matching over 9 bases. The CDR3 extends over 14 amino acids. In germline, CDR1 is SQVTM, CDR2 ANQGSEA. With V trimmed by 3 bases and J by 11 bases, 13 bases remained unmatched. The CDR3, as DNA: TGCAGCGTTGACGGGGCGGGAGGGCTTGGGGAGCAGTACTTC. This encodes CSVDGAGGLGEQYF.